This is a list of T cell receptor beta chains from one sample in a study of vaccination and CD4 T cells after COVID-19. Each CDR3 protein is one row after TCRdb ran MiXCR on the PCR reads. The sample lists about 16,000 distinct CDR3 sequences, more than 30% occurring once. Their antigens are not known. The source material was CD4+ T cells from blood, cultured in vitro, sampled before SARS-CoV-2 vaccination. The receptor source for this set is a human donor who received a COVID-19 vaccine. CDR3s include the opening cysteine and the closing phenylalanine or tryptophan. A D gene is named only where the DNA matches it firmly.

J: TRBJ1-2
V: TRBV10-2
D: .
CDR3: CASRSDGNYGYTF

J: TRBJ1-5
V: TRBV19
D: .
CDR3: CASSIVRGGVRAVLRAGRAQPQHF

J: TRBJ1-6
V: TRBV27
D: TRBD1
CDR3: CASSSGSDRDDGSAPLHF

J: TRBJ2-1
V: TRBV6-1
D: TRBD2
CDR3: CASSESPGTSDEQFF

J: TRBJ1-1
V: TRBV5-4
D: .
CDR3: CASSLWEGTEAFF

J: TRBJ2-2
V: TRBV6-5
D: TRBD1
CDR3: CASSYGQGTYTGELFF

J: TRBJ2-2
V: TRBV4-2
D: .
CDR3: CASSQDKASTGELFF

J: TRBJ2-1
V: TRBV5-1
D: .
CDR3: CASSRADGTYNEQFF

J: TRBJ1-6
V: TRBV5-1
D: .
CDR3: CASSLLNSPLHF

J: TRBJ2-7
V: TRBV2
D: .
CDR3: CASSEAQTVFYF

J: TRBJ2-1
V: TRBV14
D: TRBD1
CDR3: CASSQGPAGQGLNAYNEQFF

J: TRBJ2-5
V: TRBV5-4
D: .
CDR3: CASSFRGGETQYF

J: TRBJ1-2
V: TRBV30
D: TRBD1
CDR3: CACPDRANYGYTF

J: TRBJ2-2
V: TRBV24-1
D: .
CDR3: CATSLTAPSTGELFF

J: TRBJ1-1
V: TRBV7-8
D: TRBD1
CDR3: CASSLRGQVLTEAFF

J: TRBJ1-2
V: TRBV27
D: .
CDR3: CASRRTANWVGYTF

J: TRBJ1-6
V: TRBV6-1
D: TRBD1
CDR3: CASRPRTGSNSPLHF

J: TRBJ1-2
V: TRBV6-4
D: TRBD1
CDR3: CASSPGQLNYGYTF

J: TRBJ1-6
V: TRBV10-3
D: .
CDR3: CAIKGIDSPLHF

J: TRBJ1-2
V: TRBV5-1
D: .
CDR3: CASSPGAERDYTF

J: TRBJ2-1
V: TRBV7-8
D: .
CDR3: CASSLMAAYNEQFF

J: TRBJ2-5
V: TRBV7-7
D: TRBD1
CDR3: CASSLDRVGETQYF

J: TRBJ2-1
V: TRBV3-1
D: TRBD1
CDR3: CASSQDAQGYNEQFF

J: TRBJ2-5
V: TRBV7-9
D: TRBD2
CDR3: CASSLRVAGGFGETPYF

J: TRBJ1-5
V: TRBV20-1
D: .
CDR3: CSATDGSLKPQHF

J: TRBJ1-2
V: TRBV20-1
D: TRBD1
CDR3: CSARDRTGSDYGYTF

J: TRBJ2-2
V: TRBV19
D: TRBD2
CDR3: CASSIGRGRNTGELFF

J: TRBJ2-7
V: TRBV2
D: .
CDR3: CASSEAPGPSYEQYF

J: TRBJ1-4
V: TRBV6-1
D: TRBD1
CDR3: CASRPTGGRNEKLFF

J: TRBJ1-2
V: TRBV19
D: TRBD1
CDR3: CASSIQGDDGYTF

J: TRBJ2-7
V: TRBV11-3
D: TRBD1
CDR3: CASSPGQDYEQYF

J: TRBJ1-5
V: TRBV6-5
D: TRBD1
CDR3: CASSYGGTGVRSNQPQHF

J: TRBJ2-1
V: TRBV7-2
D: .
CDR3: CASSLTSTRKFF

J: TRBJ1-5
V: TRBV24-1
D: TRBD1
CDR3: CATIRRDRDPYSNQPQHF

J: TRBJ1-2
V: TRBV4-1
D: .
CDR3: CASSQDRARAGYTF

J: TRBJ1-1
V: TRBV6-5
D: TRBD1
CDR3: CASSLTGSGDTEAFF

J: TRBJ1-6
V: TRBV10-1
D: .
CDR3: CASSLDSAWNSPLHF

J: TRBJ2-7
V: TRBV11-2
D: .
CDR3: CASSLDPPPFSYEQYF

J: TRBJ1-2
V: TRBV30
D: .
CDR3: CACTPGGYGYTF

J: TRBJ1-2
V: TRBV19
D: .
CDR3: CASSITLYGGGANSGYGHTF

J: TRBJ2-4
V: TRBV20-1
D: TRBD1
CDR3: CSAPRPKGARYIQYF

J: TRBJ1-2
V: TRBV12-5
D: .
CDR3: CASGLGQVHGYTF

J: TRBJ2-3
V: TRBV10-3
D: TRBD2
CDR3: CAISEGSGGAGGTQYF

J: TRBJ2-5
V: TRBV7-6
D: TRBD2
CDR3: CASRQLGLAGGAGTQYF